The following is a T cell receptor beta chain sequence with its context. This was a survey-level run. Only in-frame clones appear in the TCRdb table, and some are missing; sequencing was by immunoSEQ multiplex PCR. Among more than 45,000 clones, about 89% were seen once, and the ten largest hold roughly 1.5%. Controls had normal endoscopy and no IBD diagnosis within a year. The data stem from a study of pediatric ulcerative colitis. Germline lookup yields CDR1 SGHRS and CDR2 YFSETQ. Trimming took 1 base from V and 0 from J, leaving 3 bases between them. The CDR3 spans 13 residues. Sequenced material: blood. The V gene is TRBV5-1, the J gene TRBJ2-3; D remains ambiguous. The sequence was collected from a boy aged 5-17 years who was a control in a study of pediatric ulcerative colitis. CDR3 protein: CASSLYSTDTQYF. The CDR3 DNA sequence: TGCGCCAGCAGCTTGTACAGCACAGATACGCAGTATTTT.